This TCR beta chain came from a study of neoadjuvant anti-PD-1 for oral cavity cancer. Study information: Non-progressing patients received a fourth nivolumab dose near day 43, then surgery on days 50-56.

Time point: after neoadjuvant nivolumab, at surgical resection. Cohort: HPV-negative, locally advanced oral cavity squamous cell carcinoma patients. Regarding this clone: Its antigen is as yet unknown.

CDR1 is LGHNA and CDR2 is YSLEER in the germline V gene. There are 16 residues in the CDR3. J lost 3 bases, V lost 6 bases, and 6 bases had no gene match. Clones were sequenced by immunoSEQ multiplex PCR, and TCRdb holds only the in-frame ones, with some missing. The sample carries approximately 8,000 clones, 67% recorded once. Study findings and constraints: After neoadjuvant nivolumab, PBMC T cell clonality was significantly higher in non-responders than responders.

The origin of this receptor is a person aged 35 to 85 with oral cavity squamous cell carcinoma. The chain carries TRBV4-3 and TRBJ2-1; 12 bases align to TRBD2. The sample in question was PBMCs, obtained after nivolumab (anti-PD-1) treatment. In nucleotides, the CDR3 is TGCGCCAGCAGGGCATCTAGCGGGGGGGACTACAATGAGCAGTTCTTC. Protein: CASRASSGGDYNEQFF.